This TCR beta chain originates from a study of OX40 agonist ivuxolimab in advanced cancers. Study information: Eligibility rules accepted prior anti-PD-1, anti-PD-L1 or anti-CTLA-4 therapy, and 40% had some. Regarding the study as a whole: At 0.1 to 3.0 mg/kg and by week 6, clonal expansion occurred in CD4+ and CD8+ blood T cells.

Trimming stripped 1 base from V and 4 bases from J, with 13 bases between. Germline lookup yields CDR1 SEHNR and CDR2 FQNEAQ (reference sequence). There are 15 residues in the CDR3. Using immunoSEQ multiplex PCR, the repertoire was profiled, and TCRdb retains in-frame clones only, with some absent. The data show under 45,000 clones, over 75% seen once. Notes on this clone: Its antigen is not known.

The sequencing here drew on CD4+ or CD8+ T cells sorted from blood, taken in a trial of the OX40 agonist ivuxolimab. The source is an adult with an advanced solid tumor such as melanoma, head and neck, liver or kidney cancer. The chain couples TRBV7-9 to TRBJ1-1, with D possibly being TRBD1 (6 bases). The chain's CDR3 is CASSLEAGAGTEAFF. The CDR3 nucleotides read TGTGCCAGCAGCTTAGAGGCGGGGGCGGGCACTGAAGCTTTCTTT.